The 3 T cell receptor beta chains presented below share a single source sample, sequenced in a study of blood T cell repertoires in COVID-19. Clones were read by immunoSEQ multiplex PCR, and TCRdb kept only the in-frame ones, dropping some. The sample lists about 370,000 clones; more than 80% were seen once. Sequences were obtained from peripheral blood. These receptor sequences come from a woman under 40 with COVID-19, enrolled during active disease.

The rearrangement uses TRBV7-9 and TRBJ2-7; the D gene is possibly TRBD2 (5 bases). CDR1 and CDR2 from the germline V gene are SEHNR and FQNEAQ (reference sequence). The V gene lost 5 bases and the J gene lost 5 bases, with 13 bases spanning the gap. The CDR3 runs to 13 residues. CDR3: CASSRGSSDEQYF. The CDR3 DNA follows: TGTGCCAGCAGCCGGGGATCGTCCGACGAGCAGTACTTC.

DNA for the CDR3: TGCGCCAGCAGCCTGGGACATATGAACACTGAAGCTTTCTTT. Amino acid sequence: CASSLGHMNTEAFF. The genes are TRBV5-1 and TRBJ1-1, with D possibly matching TRBD1 (6 bases). The V gene lost 4 bases and the J gene lost 0 bases, with 10 bases spanning the gap. CDR3 length: 14 amino acids. Germline CDR1 is SGHRS and CDR2 is YFSETQ.

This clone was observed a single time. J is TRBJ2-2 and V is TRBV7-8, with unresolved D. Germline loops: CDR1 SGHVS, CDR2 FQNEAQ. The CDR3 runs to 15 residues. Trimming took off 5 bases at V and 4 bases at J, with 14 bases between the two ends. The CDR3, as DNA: TGTGCCAGCAGCCCATTCGGAGTGGGCACCGGGGAGCTGTTTTTT. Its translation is CASSPFGVGTGELFF.